The sequence of this TCR beta chain was determined in a study of T cell clonotyping in hematopoietic cell transplantation. The time point here: recipient sample about 28 days before transplant, after cytoreduction. Only in-frame clones appear in the TCRdb table, and some are missing; sequencing was by immunoSEQ multiplex PCR. This table has about 43,000 clones, about 85% appearing once. The CDR3 has 15 residues. Germline V CDR1 and CDR2: MNHNY, SVGAGI (reference sequence). Trimming cost V 6 bases and J 4 bases; bases outside gene matches: 7. This chain uses TRBV6-6 with TRBJ2-7, with TRBD1 matching 12 bases. The sample was peripheral blood mononuclear cells, taken before stem cell transplant. The source is a man aged 55-75 years with acute myeloid leukemia. Some clones in this sample may be carry-over from other donors' samples. CDR3 amino acids: CASSRPGQGAYEQYF. CDR3 sequence (DNA): TGTGCCAGCAGCCGCCCGGGACAGGGGGCGTACGAGCAGTACTTC.